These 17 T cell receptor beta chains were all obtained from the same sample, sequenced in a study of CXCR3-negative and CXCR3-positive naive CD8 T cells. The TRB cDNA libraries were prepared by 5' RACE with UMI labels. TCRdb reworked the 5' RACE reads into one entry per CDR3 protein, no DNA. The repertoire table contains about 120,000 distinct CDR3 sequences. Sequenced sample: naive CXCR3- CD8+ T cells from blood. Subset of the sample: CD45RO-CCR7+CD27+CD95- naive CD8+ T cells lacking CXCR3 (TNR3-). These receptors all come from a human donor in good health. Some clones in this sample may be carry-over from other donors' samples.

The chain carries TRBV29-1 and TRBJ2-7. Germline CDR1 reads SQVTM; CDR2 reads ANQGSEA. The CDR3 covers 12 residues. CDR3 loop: CSVEFDSYEQYF.

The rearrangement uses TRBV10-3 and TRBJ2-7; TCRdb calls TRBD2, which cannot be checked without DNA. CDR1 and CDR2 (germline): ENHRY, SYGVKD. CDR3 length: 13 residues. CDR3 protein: CAITPDSGLEQYF.

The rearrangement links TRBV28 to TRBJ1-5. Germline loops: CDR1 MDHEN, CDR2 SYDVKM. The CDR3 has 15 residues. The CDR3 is CASSFLHNSNQPQHF.

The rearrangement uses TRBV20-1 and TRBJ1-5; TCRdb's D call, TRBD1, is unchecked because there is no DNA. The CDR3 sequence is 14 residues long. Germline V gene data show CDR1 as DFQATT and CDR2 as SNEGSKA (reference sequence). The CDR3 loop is CSARPGRSNQPQHF.

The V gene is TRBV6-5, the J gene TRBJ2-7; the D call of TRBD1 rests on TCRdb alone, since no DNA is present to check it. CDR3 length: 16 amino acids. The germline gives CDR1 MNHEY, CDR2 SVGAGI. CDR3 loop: CASSYTAGGLAYEQYF.

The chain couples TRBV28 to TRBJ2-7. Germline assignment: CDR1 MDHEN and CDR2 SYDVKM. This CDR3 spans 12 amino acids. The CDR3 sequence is CASSLIGTEQYF.

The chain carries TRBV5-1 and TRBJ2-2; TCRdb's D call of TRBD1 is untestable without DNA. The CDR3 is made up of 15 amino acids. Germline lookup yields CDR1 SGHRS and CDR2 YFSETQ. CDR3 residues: CASRNPQMNTGELFF.

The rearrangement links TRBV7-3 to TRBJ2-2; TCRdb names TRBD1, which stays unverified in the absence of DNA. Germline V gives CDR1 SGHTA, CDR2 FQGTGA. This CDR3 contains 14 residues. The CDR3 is CASSLGTGSGELFF.

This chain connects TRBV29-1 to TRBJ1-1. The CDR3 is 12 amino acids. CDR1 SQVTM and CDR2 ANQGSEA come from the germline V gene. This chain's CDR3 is CSVVTRNTEAFF.

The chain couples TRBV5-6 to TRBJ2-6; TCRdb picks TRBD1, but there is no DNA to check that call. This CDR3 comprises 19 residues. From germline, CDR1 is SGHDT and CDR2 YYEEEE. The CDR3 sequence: CASSLVVLQGAYGANVLTF.

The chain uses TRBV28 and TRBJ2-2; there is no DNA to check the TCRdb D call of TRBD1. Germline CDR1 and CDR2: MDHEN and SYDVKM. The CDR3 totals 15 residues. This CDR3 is CASIGGTGNTGELFF.

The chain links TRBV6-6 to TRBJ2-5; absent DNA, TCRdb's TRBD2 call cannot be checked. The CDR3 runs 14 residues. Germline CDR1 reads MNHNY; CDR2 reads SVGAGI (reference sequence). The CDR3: CASSYTGLRETQYF.

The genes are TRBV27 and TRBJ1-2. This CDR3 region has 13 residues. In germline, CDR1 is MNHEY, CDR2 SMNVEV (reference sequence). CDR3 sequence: CASSFSNSVGYTF.

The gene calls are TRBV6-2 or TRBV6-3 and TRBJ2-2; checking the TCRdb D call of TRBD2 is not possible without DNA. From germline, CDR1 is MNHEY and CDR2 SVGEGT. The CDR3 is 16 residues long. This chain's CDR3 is CASSPGLAGNTGELFF.

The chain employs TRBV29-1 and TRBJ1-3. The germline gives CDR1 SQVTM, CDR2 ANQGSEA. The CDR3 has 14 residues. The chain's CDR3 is CSVGEETSGNTIYF.

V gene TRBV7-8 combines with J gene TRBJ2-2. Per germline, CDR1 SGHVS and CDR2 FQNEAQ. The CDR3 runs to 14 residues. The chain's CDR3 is CASSLDQNTGELFF.

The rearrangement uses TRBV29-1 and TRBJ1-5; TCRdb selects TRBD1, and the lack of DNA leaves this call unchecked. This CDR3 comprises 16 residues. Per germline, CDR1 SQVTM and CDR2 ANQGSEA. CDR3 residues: CSDPTKGQGVTRPQHF.